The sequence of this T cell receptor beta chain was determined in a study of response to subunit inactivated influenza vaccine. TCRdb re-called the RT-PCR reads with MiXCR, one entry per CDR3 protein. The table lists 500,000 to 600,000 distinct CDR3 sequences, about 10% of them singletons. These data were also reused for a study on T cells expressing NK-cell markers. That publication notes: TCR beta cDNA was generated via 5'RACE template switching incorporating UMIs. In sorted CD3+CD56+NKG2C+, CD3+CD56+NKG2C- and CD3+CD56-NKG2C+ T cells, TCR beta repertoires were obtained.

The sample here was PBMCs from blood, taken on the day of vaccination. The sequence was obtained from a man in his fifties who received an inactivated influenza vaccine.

The CDR3, as DNA: TGTGCCAGCAGCAACCGGGACAGATACAATGAGCAGTTCTTC. Translating it yields CASSNRDRYNEQFF. The chain uses TRBV7-2 and TRBJ2-1; 7 positions agree with TRBD1. The germline gives CDR1 SGHTA, CDR2 FQGNSA. CDR3 length: 14 residues. Unmatched junction bases numbered 5, after V lost 5 bases and J lost 4 bases.